One and the same sample provided the 32 T cell receptor beta chains below, sequenced in a study of Ad26.COV2.S vaccination and SARS-CoV-2 variants. Regarding treatment: 15 to 20 received Ad26.COV2.S at low or high dose, single or two shots; about 5 received placebo; per-sample allocation not given. Sampling was done on day 63 after the first vaccine or placebo injection. Produced via immunoSEQ multiplex PCR; TCRdb's table is partial and in-frame only. Seen here are fewer than 500,000 clones, about 90% observed once, and the top ten hold approximately 4.5%. Sequenced material: peripheral blood, taken in a trial of Ad26.COV2.S vaccine versus placebo. The receptor set was obtained from a person between 18 and 65 years old who received the Ad26.COV2.S COVID-19 vaccine or a placebo.

The chain uses TRBV6-6 and TRBJ1-1; D ambiguous. CDR1 is MNHNY and CDR2 is SVGAGI in the germline V gene (reference sequence). This CDR3 comprises 11 residues. V was cut by 5 bases and J by 3 bases, with 4 bases left in between. The CDR3 DNA reads as TGTGCCAGCAGTCAAGACACTGAAGCTTTCTTT. This encodes CASSQDTEAFF.

J is TRBJ2-3 and V is TRBV27; D is ambiguous. The germline V gene has CDR1 MNHEY and CDR2 SMNVEV (reference sequence). V was pared by 3 bases and J by 6 bases, with 13 bases between. This CDR3 has 14 residues. For the CDR3, the DNA is TGTGCCAGCAGTTTTGTGGGATCTGGGGATACGCAGTATTTT. It encodes CASSFVGSGDTQYF.

Here the CDR3 DNA reads TGTGCCAGCAGCTCGAGCGGGACTGCCTACGAGCAGTACTTC. Protein sequence: CASSSSGTAYEQYF. The V and J genes are TRBV7-9 and TRBJ2-7, with TRBD2 matching over 7 bases. The junction had 5 bases not matched to a gene; V was cut back by 4 bases and J by 2 bases. The CDR3 length is 14 residues. The germline CDR1 and CDR2 sequences are SEHNR and FQNEAQ (reference sequence).

The V call is TRBV23-1, the J call TRBJ2-7; tentative D call: TRBD1 (6 bases). TRBV23-1 carries the ORF label, with uncertain function. V was cut by 5 bases and J by 3 bases, with 17 bases left in between. CDR3 size: 15 residues. As DNA, the CDR3 is TGCGCCAGCAGTGCCGAACAGGGTAACTTCTACGAGCAGTACTTC. Its protein is CASSAEQGNFYEQYF.

The chain has TRBV6-5 and TRBJ1-5; possibly TRBD1 for D (6 bases). The V gene lost 6 bases and the J gene lost 4 bases, with 13 bases spanning the gap. Germline CDR1 MNHEY, CDR2 SVGAGI. The CDR3 has 14 amino acids. The CDR3 spells CASREGQINQPQHF. The CDR3, as DNA: TGTGCCAGCAGGGAGGGACAAATTAATCAGCCCCAGCATTTT.

The chain employs TRBV19 and TRBJ2-3; 7 positions agree with TRBD2. V dropped 5 bases and J dropped 0; count of bases not matched to a gene: 8. Germline-derived CDR1 and CDR2 are LNHDA and SQIVND (reference sequence). The CDR3 consists of 16 residues. For the CDR3, the DNA is TGTGCCAGTAGTTCCCTCAATAGCGGGAGCACAGATACGCAGTATTTT. It encodes CASSSLNSGSTDTQYF.

This clone was seen once. This rearrangement joins TRBV5-8 to TRBJ2-7, with 8 bases that match TRBD2. After removal of 5 bases from V and 4 bases from J, the junction contained 14 bases not matched to a gene. Germline loops: CDR1 SGHTS, CDR2 YDEGEE. The CDR3 spans 16 residues. The CDR3 reads CASRRLEREWSYEQYF. The DNA of the CDR3 is TGTGCCAGCAGGCGTCTAGAGCGGGAGTGGTCGTACGAGCAGTACTTC.

V usage is TRBV19 and J usage is TRBJ2-6, with D tentatively TRBD2 (5 bases). Trimming cost V 1 base and J 1 base, with 8 bases left between them. The V gene's germline CDR1 is LNHDA and CDR2 SQIVND (reference sequence). This CDR3 region has 16 residues. CDR3 loop: CASSIAAGSGANVLTF. The DNA of the CDR3 is TGTGCCAGTAGTATAGCGGCGGGTTCTGGGGCCAACGTCCTGACTTTC.

The genes are TRBV7-8 and TRBJ2-7; 10 bases align to TRBD2. Looked up from germline, CDR1 is SGHVS and CDR2 is FQNEAQ. V was pared by 8 bases and J by 4 bases, with 11 bases of the junction left unmatched. The CDR3 loop spans 15 amino acids. CDR3 in amino acids: CASLRASGSRYEQYF. CDR3 DNA sequence: TGTGCCAGCCTTCGGGCTAGCGGGAGTCGGTACGAGCAGTACTTC.

V gene TRBV11-2 combines with J gene TRBJ1-5; no reliable D call. V dropped 1 base and J dropped 0 bases, with 13 bases sitting between them. Germline assignment: CDR1 SGHAT and CDR2 FQNNGV. The CDR3 loop spans 17 amino acids. The CDR3 nucleotides are TGTGCCAGCAGCTTAGGTCAGAAACCTTATAGCAATCAGCCCCAGCATTTT. It translates to CASSLGQKPYSNQPQHF.

Note on this clone: One end of the junction varies from germline; a read error may be responsible. The chain has TRBV15 and TRBJ1-2, with a possible D match to TRBD1 (6 bases). There are 19 residues in the CDR3. CDR1 and CDR2 from the germline V gene are LNHNV and YYDKDF (reference sequence). In nucleotides, the CDR3 is TGTGCCACCAGCGGAGATCGTAGTGTATTCGGTCAGGGGATCTATGGCTACACCTTC. The encoded protein is CATSGDRSVFGQGIYGYTF.

This clone was found a few times. V is TRBV28 and J is TRBJ2-3; D ambiguous. Germline-derived CDR1 and CDR2 are MDHEN and SYDVKM. The CDR3 contains 13 residues. CDR3 region: CRTSSRSTDTQYF. The CDR3 DNA is TGTCGAACGTCGTCAAGAAGCACAGATACGCAGTATTTT.

This chain joins TRBV5-1 and TRBJ1-1; D is perhaps TRBD1 (5 bases). Trimming pared 0 bases from V and 0 bases from J, leaving 12 bases between. Germline loops: CDR1 SGHRS, CDR2 YFSETQ. There are 16 residues in the CDR3. The DNA for the CDR3 is TGCGCCAGCAGCTTGGCCTTGGGGACGGTGAACACTGAAGCTTTCTTT. Encoded protein: CASSLALGTVNTEAFF.

The chain couples TRBV5-7 to TRBJ2-3; D is possibly TRBD1 (5 bases). TRBV5-7 counts as an open reading frame of uncertain function. Deletions cut 1 base from V and 4 bases from J, with 13 bases between. The CDR3 is 15 residues long. CDR3 protein: CASSLMQGQADTQYF. DNA of the CDR3: TGTGCCAGCAGCTTGATGCAGGGTCAGGCAGATACGCAGTATTTT.

V usage is TRBV29-1 and J usage is TRBJ1-4; D unclear. Germline V gives CDR1 SQVTM, CDR2 ANQGSEA. The CDR3 is 13 residues long. The V gene lost 7 bases and the J gene lost 0 bases, with 9 bases spanning the gap. CDR3 loop: CSALDATNEKLFF. For the CDR3, the DNA is TGCAGCGCCCTGGATGCAACTAATGAAAAACTGTTTTTT.

The chain carries TRBV20-1 and TRBJ2-3, with TRBD2 matching over 11 bases. CDR1 is DFQATT and CDR2 is SNEGSKA in the germline V gene (reference sequence). This CDR3 spans 16 amino acids. The junction had 12 bases not matched to a gene; V was cut back by 3 bases and J by 7 bases. The CDR3 here is CSASSPASGRKHTQYF. The CDR3 region has the DNA TGCAGTGCTAGTAGTCCTGCTAGCGGGAGGAAACATACGCAGTATTTT.

A single count supports this clone. The chain joins TRBV9 to TRBJ2-1, with D possibly matching TRBD2 (6 bases). The germline V gene has CDR1 SGDLS and CDR2 YYNGEE. The CDR3 covers 14 residues. Trimming removed 0 bases from V and 6 bases from J, with 10 bases in between. CDR3 sequence (DNA): TGTGCCAGCAGCGTAGCTACGACTAGCAATGAGCAGTTCTTC. Protein: CASSVATTSNEQFF.

The genes are TRBV13 and TRBJ2-7, with 7 bases identical to TRBD1. Germline V CDR1 and CDR2: PRHDT, FYEKMQ (reference sequence). The CDR3 contains 13 residues. The V segment lost 5 bases and the J segment 12 bases; nucleotides outside the gene matches: 13. The CDR3 spells CASSMGQPPVSYF. The CDR3 nucleotides read TGTGCCAGCAGCATGGGACAGCCTCCGGTTTCGTACTTC.

The V call is TRBV24-1, the J call TRBJ2-2, with D possibly being TRBD1 (6 bases). Germline CDR1 is KGHDR and CDR2 is SFDVKD. The CDR3 length is 14 residues. Trimming took off 7 bases at V and 4 bases at J, with 12 bases between the two ends. DNA for the CDR3: TGTGCCACCAGGGAAGACAGGTCCACCGGGGAGCTGTTTTTT. It translates to CATREDRSTGELFF.

This chain uses TRBV10-1 with TRBJ2-5; 10 bases are a match to TRBD1. CDR3 length: 15 amino acids. The V gene end was trimmed by 4 bases and the J gene end by 6 bases; junction bases not matched to a gene: 8. Germline loops: CDR1 WNHNN, CDR2 SYGVQD (reference sequence). This CDR3 is CASSGRDRGYQTQYF. CDR3 nucleotides: TGCGCCAGCAGTGGTAGGGACAGGGGATATCAGACCCAGTACTTC.

The V gene is TRBV4-2, the J gene TRBJ2-5, with 11 bases that match TRBD1. Germline V gives CDR1 LGHNA, CDR2 YNFKEQ. After removal of 3 bases from V and 4 bases from J, the junction contained 4 bases not matched to a gene. This CDR3 comprises 15 residues. Here the CDR3 reads CASSHPGTGGETQYF. DNA for the CDR3: TGTGCCAGCAGCCATCCAGGGACAGGGGGAGAGACCCAGTACTTC.

The V gene is TRBV4-1, the J gene TRBJ2-7; 11 nucleotides align to TRBD2. The V gene end was trimmed by 0 bases and the J gene end by 0 bases; junction bases not matched to a gene: 1. Germline V gene sequence: CDR1 MGHRA, CDR2 YSYEKL. The CDR3 is 16 amino acids. CDR3 residues: CASSQDGLAGSYEQYF. In nucleotides, the CDR3 is TGCGCCAGCAGCCAAGATGGACTAGCGGGCTCCTACGAGCAGTACTTC.

The chain joins TRBV30 to TRBJ2-1, with TRBD2 matching over 13 bases. With 0 bases clipped from V and 4 bases from J, the junction kept 0 bases outside the gene matches. Germline CDR1 GTSNPN, CDR2 SVGIG (reference sequence). The CDR3 spans 15 residues. This chain's CDR3 is CAWSVLAGGYNEQFF. The CDR3 DNA is TGTGCCTGGAGTGTACTAGCGGGAGGGTACAATGAGCAGTTCTTC.

This chain joins TRBV7-6 and TRBJ2-5, with 11 bases identical to TRBD1. Germline loops: CDR1 SGHVS, CDR2 FNYEAQ. Trimming cost V 0 bases and J 3 bases; bases outside gene matches: 3. The CDR3 loop spans 16 amino acids. This chain's CDR3 is CASSLARTGGEETQYF. The CDR3 bases are TGTGCCAGCAGCTTAGCACGGACAGGGGGCGAAGAGACCCAGTACTTC.

This clone is a singleton in its sample. The V gene is TRBV20-1, the J gene TRBJ2-3; D unresolved. The V gene's germline CDR1 is DFQATT and CDR2 SNEGSKA (reference sequence). Trimming shortened V by 3 bases and J by 2 bases, and 9 bases separated the two germline ends. This CDR3 has 13 amino acids. In DNA form, the CDR3 reads TGCAGTGCTAGTGGTGGCCTCACAGATACGCAGTATTTT. Protein: CSASGGLTDTQYF.

J is TRBJ2-7 and V is TRBV28; 14 positions agree with TRBD2. With 6 bases clipped from V and 5 bases from J, the junction kept 0 bases outside the gene matches. Germline V gene sequence: CDR1 MDHEN, CDR2 SYDVKM. The CDR3 loop spans 13 amino acids. For the CDR3, the DNA is TGTGCCAGCAGGACTAGCGGGAGGGACGAGCAGTACTTC. Residues: CASRTSGRDEQYF.

The chain combines TRBV5-1 with TRBJ1-4; D gene uncertain. V gave up 0 bases and J gave up 0 bases, with 6 bases separating them. This CDR3 has 15 residues. Germline CDR1 reads SGHRS; CDR2 reads YFSETQ. The CDR3 DNA is TGCGCCAGCAGCTTGGAACCCACAACTAATGAAAAACTGTTTTTT. It is translated as CASSLEPTTNEKLFF.

This clone was counted a single time. The CDR3 DNA sequence: TGTGCCAACAACCCTCCCTCCACTAATGAAAAACTGTTTTTT. This sequence encodes CANNPPSTNEKLFF. The chain uses TRBV7-3 and TRBJ1-4; D gene unclear. CDR1 and CDR2 (germline): SGHTA, FQGTGA. With 10 bases removed from V and 2 bases from J, the gap between germline ends came to 14 bases. The CDR3 loop spans 14 amino acids.

The chain uses TRBV5-4 and TRBJ1-3; TRBD1 aligns across 7 bases. The germline V gene has CDR1 SGHNT and CDR2 YYREEE (reference sequence). J was trimmed by 0 bases and V by 3 bases; bases with no gene match: 12. The CDR3 is 18 residues long. Here the CDR3 DNA reads TGTGCCAGCAGCTGGGGCAATGGGACAGCCTCCTCTGGAAACACCATATATTTT. It codes for CASSWGNGTASSGNTIYF.

This clone appeared a single time. This chain links TRBV6-6 with TRBJ2-7; D is possibly TRBD2 (5 bases). Trimming took off 4 bases at V and 3 bases at J, with 19 bases between the two ends. Germline V lookup: CDR1 MNHNY, CDR2 SVGAGI (reference sequence). The CDR3 is 16 residues long. DNA of the CDR3: TGTGCCAGCAGTTTACTTACAGCGGACTCAATCTACGAGCAGTACTTC. Amino acid sequence: CASSLLTADSIYEQYF.

The rearrangement joins TRBV7-9 to TRBJ1-1, with D unclear. Per the germline V gene, CDR1 is SEHNR and CDR2 is FQNEAQ (reference sequence). This CDR3 is 16 amino acids long. V lost 6 bases and J 0 bases, leaving 17 bases between the germline ends. CDR3 loop: CASSTPQEGMNTEAFF. In DNA form, the CDR3 reads TGTGCCAGCAGTACCCCCCAGGAGGGAATGAACACTGAAGCTTTCTTT. The variable domain in full, with the rest retrieved from reference TRBV7-9 and TRBJ1-1, is DTGVSQNPRHKITKRGQNVTFRCDPISEHNRLYWYRQTLGQGPEFLTYFQNEAQLEKSRLLSDRFSAERPKGSFSTLEIQRTEQGDSAMYLCASSTPQEGMNTEAFFGQGTRLTVV.

This chain uses TRBV5-1 with TRBJ2-1, with a weak D call TRBD2 (6 bases). Trimming removed 5 bases from V and 0 bases from J, with 15 bases in between. The length of the CDR3 is 16 residues. Germline values: CDR1 SGHRS, CDR2 YFSETQ. The CDR3 loop reads CASRGGNLRSYNEQFF. The CDR3 DNA reads as TGCGCCAGCAGGGGGGGTAACCTTCGCTCCTACAATGAGCAGTTCTTC.